These 30 T cell receptor beta chains were all obtained from the same sample, sequenced in a study of cytomegalovirus exposure and HLA in healthy donors. 13 Jbeta primers and 60 Vbeta primers were used for the PCR. The assay was immunoSEQ multiplex PCR, and TCRdb's table has in-frame clones only and misses some. The sample totals some 130,000 clones. Source material: PBMCs. Receptor source: a woman aged 40 to 49 in good health and CMV-seronegative.

Concerning this clone itself: A read error may produce the germline difference seen at one junction end. The rearrangement joins TRBV7-7 to TRBJ1-3, with 9 positions matching TRBD1. CDR1 SSHAT and CDR2 FNYEAQ come from the germline V gene (reference sequence). This CDR3 is 15 amino acids long. CDR3 loop: CASSLGQGTGNTIYF. For the CDR3, the DNA is TGTGCTAGCAGCTTGGGACAGGGAACAGGAAACACCATATATTTT. The full variable domain, completed using reference TRBV7-7 and TRBJ1-3, is GAGVSQSPRYKVTKRGQDVTLRCDPISSHATLYWYQQALGQGPEFLTYFNYEAQPDKSGLPSDRFSAERPEGSISTLTIQRTEQRDSAMYRCASSLGQGTGNTIYFGEGSWLTVV.

V usage is TRBV7-3 and J usage is TRBJ2-5; 7 nucleotides line up with TRBD1. The V gene's germline CDR1 is SGHTA and CDR2 FQGTGA. With V trimmed by 5 bases and J by 3 bases, 6 bases remained unmatched. The CDR3 loop spans 14 amino acids. CDR3 loop: CASSPARGKETQYF. Written as DNA, the CDR3 is TGTGCCAGCAGCCCGGCCAGGGGGAAAGAGACCCAGTACTTC.

V and J are TRBV13 and TRBJ1-6; D call uncertain. The ends were cut back, 0 bases at V and 13 bases at J, with 10 bases in the middle. CDR1 and CDR2 (germline): PRHDT, FYEKMQ (reference sequence). The CDR3 is 13 residues long. CDR3: CASSLGTAGPLHF. For the CDR3, the DNA is TGTGCCAGCAGCTTAGGTACAGCAGGCCCCCTCCACTTT.

The chain combines TRBV6-5 with TRBJ1-2, with TRBD1 matching 8 bases. The junction had 4 bases not matched to a gene; V was cut back by 5 bases and J by 8 bases. This CDR3 has 12 residues. Germline V gene lookup returns CDR1 MNHEY and CDR2 SVGAGI. CDR3 nucleotide sequence: TGTGCCAGCAGTCCGACAGGGGAAGGCTACACCTTC. Amino acid sequence: CASSPTGEGYTF.

As DNA, the CDR3 is TGTGCCAGCAGCCATTCCAGACTAGCGGTCACAGATACGCAGTATTTT. Translating it yields CASSHSRLAVTDTQYF. This chain connects TRBV14 to TRBJ2-3, with TRBD2 matching over 9 bases. This CDR3 has 16 residues. V lost 3 bases, J lost 2 bases, and 6 bases stayed unmatched. Germline assignment: CDR1 SGHDN and CDR2 FVKESK. Together with reference TRBV14 and TRBJ2-3, the CDR3 gives the full variable domain: EAGVTQFPSHSVIEKGQTVTLRCDPISGHDNLYWYRRVMGKEIKFLLHFVKESKQDESGMPNNRFLAERTGGTYSTLKVQPAELEDSGVYFCASSHSRLAVTDTQYFGPGTRLTVL.

V gene TRBV6-6 combines with J gene TRBJ1-3, with D tentatively TRBD1 (6 bases). The CDR3 contains 15 residues. CDR1 MNHNY and CDR2 SVGAGI come from the germline V gene (reference sequence). V was pared by 4 bases and J by 0 bases, with 10 bases between. CDR3 nucleotides: TGTGCCAGCAGTTTCTCGGACAGCTCTGGAAACACCATATATTTT. This encodes CASSFSDSSGNTIYF.

The V gene is TRBV29-1, the J gene TRBJ2-3; tentatively, D is TRBD1 (5 bases). V was clipped by 4 bases and J by 5 bases, with 7 bases between them. The CDR3 runs 11 residues. The germline V gene encodes CDR1 SQVTM and CDR2 ANQGSEA. The DNA for the CDR3 is TGCAGCGTTGCCAGGGAAGATACGCAGTATTTT. Amino acids: CSVAREDTQYF.

The genes are TRBV6-1 and TRBJ1-6, with TRBD1 identical over 8 bases. The V gene end was trimmed by 11 bases and the J gene end by 9 bases; junction bases not matched to a gene: 9. The CDR3 is 13 amino acids. The germline CDR1 and CDR2 sequences are MNHNS and SASEGT. CDR3 amino acids: CAVQGALPSPLHF. In DNA, the CDR3 is TGTGCCGTCCAGGGGGCGCTTCCTTCACCCCTCCACTTT.

The chain carries TRBV5-1 and TRBJ1-6, with 7 bases lining up with TRBD1. The CDR3 consists of 15 residues. Unmatched junction bases numbered 7, after V lost 4 bases and J lost 6 bases. CDR1 SGHRS and CDR2 YFSETQ come from the germline V gene. The CDR3 spells CASSAQTGPNSPLHF. The CDR3 nucleotides are TGCGCCAGCAGCGCCCAGACAGGGCCTAATTCACCCCTCCACTTT.

The chain couples TRBV14 to TRBJ2-5; 8 bases align to TRBD2. CDR1 and CDR2 (germline): SGHDN, FVKESK. CDR3 length: 14 residues. V dropped 1 base and J dropped 5; count of bases not matched to a gene: 3. The CDR3 here is CASSQARGGETQYF. The CDR3 DNA reads as TGTGCCAGCAGCCAAGCACGGGGGGGCGAGACCCAGTACTTC. Full variable domain (missing parts from reference TRBV14 and TRBJ2-5): EAGVTQFPSHSVIEKGQTVTLRCDPISGHDNLYWYRRVMGKEIKFLLHFVKESKQDESGMPNNRFLAERTGGTYSTLKVQPAELEDSGVYFCASSQARGGETQYFGPGTRLLVL.

This chain joins TRBV5-1 and TRBJ2-3; 11 nucleotides agree with TRBD2. The CDR3 sequence is 16 residues long. The germline gives CDR1 SGHRS, CDR2 YFSETQ. V dropped 0 bases and J dropped 3; count of bases not matched to a gene: 3. CDR3 in DNA: TGCGCCAGCAGCTTGGTAGCGGGGGGGAGTACAGATACGCAGTATTTT. It codes for CASSLVAGGSTDTQYF.

This chain connects TRBV6-4 to TRBJ1-2; TRBD1 aligns across 8 bases. From germline, CDR1 is MRHNA and CDR2 SNTAGT. The ends lost 0 bases at V and 8 bases at J; junction bases unmatched: 5. The CDR3 runs to 14 residues. The CDR3: CASSDSGRGRGYTF. The CDR3 nucleotides read TGTGCCAGCAGTGACTCCGGCAGGGGGCGAGGCTACACCTTC.

V usage is TRBV19 and J usage is TRBJ2-7; possibly TRBD1 for D (5 bases). Trimming took off 0 bases at V and 4 bases at J, with 13 bases between the two ends. The CDR3 covers 15 residues. Germline CDR1 reads LNHDA; CDR2 reads SQIVND (reference sequence). CDR3 region: CASSIEGRGRYEQYF. In nucleotides, the CDR3 is TGTGCCAGTAGTATAGAGGGGCGCGGAAGGTACGAGCAGTACTTC.

V gene TRBV5-4 combines with J gene TRBJ2-5, with a tentative D call TRBD2 (6 bases). This CDR3 region has 14 residues. The V gene's germline CDR1 is SGHNT and CDR2 YYREEE (reference sequence). Trimming cost V 4 bases and J 3 bases, with 13 bases left between them. Here the CDR3 reads CASSARDSEETQYF. The CDR3 bases are TGTGCCAGCAGCGCCCGGGACTCGGAAGAGACCCAGTACTTC.

The CDR3 region has the DNA TGTGCCAGTAGTACCGGGTCCAAAGGGAACACTGAAGCTTTCTTT. This codes for CASSTGSKGNTEAFF. The chain carries TRBV19 and TRBJ1-1; D uncertain. V was clipped by 4 bases and J by 1 base, with 13 bases between them. Germline lookup yields CDR1 LNHDA and CDR2 SQIVND (reference sequence). The length of the CDR3 is 15 residues.

The CDR3 reads CAIQIRPRAGGSTDTQYF. CDR3 nucleotide sequence: TGCGCCATCCAGATCCGACCCCGCGCGGGGGGTAGCACAGATACGCAGTATTTT. The chain recombines TRBV10-1 with TRBJ2-3, with 8 bases lining up with TRBD2. Germline lookup yields CDR1 WNHNN and CDR2 SYGVQD (reference sequence). Germline trimming cut 10 bases from V and 0 bases from J; bases unmatched to any gene: 18. The CDR3 is 18 amino acids.

The V call is TRBV7-3, the J call TRBJ2-1; 12 bases are shared with TRBD2. The CDR3 is 15 amino acids. V gave up 2 bases and J gave up 9 bases; unmatched junction bases: 5. Germline values: CDR1 SGHTA, CDR2 FQGTGA. In DNA, the CDR3 is TGTGCCAGCAGCTTATCTAGCGGGGGGGCCGGTGAGCAGTTCTTC. This encodes CASSLSSGGAGEQFF.

V gene TRBV6-6 combines with J gene TRBJ2-1; 9 bases map to TRBD1. CDR1 MNHNY and CDR2 SVGAGI come from the germline V gene (reference sequence). The ends lost 6 bases at V and 4 bases at J; junction bases unmatched: 4. This CDR3 contains 14 residues. CDR3: CASRGTGRYNEQFF. The CDR3 DNA reads as TGTGCCAGCAGGGGGACAGGGCGTTACAATGAGCAGTTCTTC.

The chain couples TRBV5-5 to TRBJ1-6, with no clear D. Trimming removed 0 bases from V and 6 bases from J, with 13 bases in between. CDR3 length: 16 amino acids. Germline CDR1 is SGHKS and CDR2 is YYEKEE (reference sequence). The CDR3 region has the DNA TGTGCCAGCAGCTTGGTTCCCAGACTTAGTAATTCACCCCTCCACTTT. Protein product: CASSLVPRLSNSPLHF.

The chain employs TRBV29-1 and TRBJ2-2, with TRBD2 matching over 10 bases. The CDR3 length is 15 residues. CDR1 is SQVTM, CDR2 ANQGSEA, per germline. The V segment lost 4 bases and the J segment 5 bases; nucleotides outside the gene matches: 7. The CDR3 nucleotides are TGCAGCGTTGGAATAGCGGGGGGTAATACCGGGGAGCTGTTTTTT. Its protein product is CSVGIAGGNTGELFF.

This chain joins TRBV29-1 and TRBJ1-5; D is possibly TRBD1 (6 bases). The CDR3 contains 14 residues. From germline, CDR1 is SQVTM and CDR2 ANQGSEA. Trimming left V 0 bases short and J 11 bases short, with 17 bases between. The DNA of the CDR3 is TGCAGCGTTGAAGATAGTCTTGGGTCAGGGGCCCAGCATTTT. As protein: CSVEDSLGSGAQHF.

The chain joins TRBV5-1 to TRBJ2-2; 9 bases fit TRBD1. Trimming at V came to 4 bases and at J to 2 bases, leaving 9 bases not matched to a gene. This CDR3 spans 17 amino acids. Germline assignment: CDR1 SGHRS and CDR2 YFSETQ. The CDR3 DNA is TGCGCCAGCAGCCCGGGCGGGACAGGGCTTAACACCGGGGAGCTGTTTTTT. Residues: CASSPGGTGLNTGELFF.

The chain recombines TRBV7-9 with TRBJ1-3; D remains ambiguous. V was pared by 7 bases and J by 3 bases, with 10 bases between. Germline V CDR1 and CDR2: SEHNR, FQNEAQ (reference sequence). The CDR3 has 13 residues. In nucleotides, the CDR3 is TGTGCCAGCACTCAGACTGGTGGAAACACCATATATTTT. This gives the protein CASTQTGGNTIYF.

J is TRBJ1-5 and V is TRBV2, with D unresolved. Germline assignment: CDR1 SNHLY and CDR2 FYNNEI. The CDR3 length is 13 residues. Trimming pared 4 bases from V and 7 bases from J, leaving 11 bases between. The CDR3, as DNA: TGTGCCAGCAGTGTCCTCGGGAAGCAGCCCCAGCATTTT. This gives the protein CASSVLGKQPQHF.

The V call is TRBV28, the J call TRBJ1-1; perhaps TRBD1 as D (6 bases). The CDR3 loop spans 12 amino acids. The V gene's germline CDR1 is MDHEN and CDR2 SYDVKM. Trimming removed 8 bases at V and 3 bases at J, with 10 bases between. CDR3 sequence (DNA): TGTGCCAGCCGGGACACTTACACTGAAGCTTTCTTT. Translating gives CASRDTYTEAFF.

The CDR3 DNA sequence: TGTGCCAGCAGCACCGCTCCTTCTAGGTTGTACGAGCAGTACTTC. Translating it yields CASSTAPSRLYEQYF. This sequence joins TRBV11-2 and TRBJ2-7, with unresolved D. CDR3 length equals 15 residues. Per germline, CDR1 SGHAT and CDR2 FQNNGV. V shed 5 bases and J shed 4 bases, with 18 bases lying between them.

This chain links TRBV29-1 with TRBJ2-5; 7 bases align to TRBD1. J lost 2 bases, V lost 4 bases, and 4 bases had no gene match. The CDR3 runs 13 residues. CDR1 is SQVTM, CDR2 ANQGSEA, per germline. The CDR3 protein is CSVGGTVQETQYF. CDR3 DNA: TGCAGCGTTGGAGGGACAGTACAAGAGACCCAGTACTTC.

This chain connects TRBV2 to TRBJ2-2; no clear D gene. The CDR3 is 18 residues long. The V end was cut by 4 bases, the J end by 3 bases, with 21 bases between. Germline lookup yields CDR1 SNHLY and CDR2 FYNNEI. CDR3 in amino acids: CASSGNIGGSSDTGELFF. Written as DNA, the CDR3 is TGTGCCAGCAGTGGGAATATCGGCGGTTCTTCGGACACCGGGGAGCTGTTTTTT.

This sequence joins TRBV2 and TRBJ2-7; D is perhaps TRBD1 (5 bases). CDR3 length: 14 residues. Germline V gene data show CDR1 as SNHLY and CDR2 as FYNNEI. The V gene lost 2 bases and the J gene lost 5 bases, with 13 bases spanning the gap. CDR3 region: CASSEFKVGDEQYF. The CDR3 DNA sequence: TGTGCCAGCAGTGAATTTAAGGTAGGGGACGAGCAGTACTTC.

The chain has TRBV9 and TRBJ2-5, with D hard to call. In germline, CDR1 is SGDLS, CDR2 YYNGEE. Trimming took off 2 bases at V and 0 bases at J, with 8 bases between the two ends. The CDR3 has 14 amino acids. The CDR3 loop reads CASSVAGYQETQYF. CDR3 coding DNA: TGTGCCAGCAGCGTGGCAGGCTACCAAGAGACCCAGTACTTC.